This T cell receptor beta chain is from a study of beta chain features in type 1 diabetes. Study-wide findings and caveats: The analysis here could not establish whether HLA type shapes TCRB rearrangement.

Since all of the isolated RNA was reverse transcribed, expressed TCRB transcripts were what got sequenced. The table came from immunoSEQ multiplex PCR; TCRdb's copy has only in-frame clones and leaves some out. The sample consists of a few hundred thousand clones, about 25% of them appearing once. This clone was picked up a small number of times. Its target is not known. This TCR came from a man aged 25 to 40 in good health. The sample comprised central memory CD4+ T cells from blood.

Written as DNA, the CDR3 is TGTGCCAGCAGCTTGGACTCAAGCTCCTACAATGAGCAGTTCTTC. Its translation: CASSLDSSSYNEQFF. The genes are TRBV7-2 and TRBJ2-1; possibly TRBD2 for D (5 bases). V was trimmed by 3 bases and J by 0 bases, leaving 9 bases between them. CDR1 is SGHTA, CDR2 FQGNSA, per germline. This CDR3 is built from 15 residues. The full variable domain, its missing parts supplied by reference TRBV7-2 and TRBJ2-1, is GAGVSQSPSNKVTEKGKDVELRCDPISGHTALYWYRQSLGQGLEFLIYFQGNSAPDKSGLPSDRFSAERTGGSVSTLTIQRTQQEDSAVYLCASSLDSSSYNEQFFGPGTRLTVL.